These 8 T cell receptor beta chains were all obtained from the same sample, sequenced in a study of cytomegalovirus exposure and HLA in healthy donors. 13 Jbeta primers and 60 Vbeta primers were used for the PCR. The protocol was immunoSEQ multiplex PCR, while the TCRdb copy is restricted to in-frame clones and leaves out a portion. The table shows 150,000 to 200,000 clones, with around 75% occurring only once. Sequencing was done on a sample of PBMCs. The receptors were sampled from a male donor in good health and CMV-seronegative.

This clone came up once. The CDR3: CASSPTYYSNQPQHF. In DNA form, the CDR3 reads TGTGCCAGCAGCCCAACATACTATAGCAATCAGCCCCAGCATTTT. V and J are TRBV9 and TRBJ1-5; no reliable D call. The germline CDR1 and CDR2 sequences are SGDLS and YYNGEE. Trimming took 4 bases from V and 0 from J, leaving 11 bases between them. There are 15 residues in the CDR3.

This chain uses TRBV19 with TRBJ1-1, with 11 positions matching TRBD1. Germline loops: CDR1 LNHDA, CDR2 SQIVND (reference sequence). The CDR3 spans 17 residues. With 2 bases clipped from V and 1 base from J, the junction kept 6 bases outside the gene matches. The CDR3 protein is CASSIRDRGWTNTEAFF. The CDR3 region has the DNA TGTGCCAGTAGTATAAGGGACAGGGGGTGGACGAACACTGAAGCTTTCTTT.

The gene calls are TRBV6-1 and TRBJ2-7, with D possibly TRBD2 on 5 matching bases. The germline V and J ends were trimmed by 5 bases and 9 bases, with 17 bases remaining between them. Germline V lookup: CDR1 MNHNS, CDR2 SASEGT. The CDR3 contains 13 residues. The CDR3 nucleotides are TGTGCCAGCAGTAGTGACCCGGGATTTGGGCAGTACTTC. It specifies CASSSDPGFGQYF.

The chain recombines TRBV10-1 with TRBJ2-1, with D possibly being TRBD2 (6 bases). Germline V lookup: CDR1 WNHNN, CDR2 SYGVQD (reference sequence). V lost 3 bases to trimming and J lost 0 bases, with 9 bases between them. This CDR3 has 15 amino acids. The CDR3 sequence is CASSEYGSSYNEQFF. Here the CDR3 DNA reads TGCGCCAGCAGTGAATACGGGAGCTCCTACAATGAGCAGTTCTTC.

The genes are TRBV4-3 and TRBJ1-4; D possibly corresponds to TRBD1 (5 bases). V shed 1 base and J shed 8 bases, with 14 bases lying between them. Germline CDR1 reads LGHNA; CDR2 reads YSLEER. The CDR3 sequence is 15 residues long. The CDR3 DNA reads TGCGCCAGCAGCCAAGCGCAGGGCGTGTACGAAAAACTGTTTTTT. Its translation is CASSQAQGVYEKLFF.

The V call is TRBV18, the J call TRBJ2-7, with 7 bases identical to TRBD1. This CDR3 is 14 amino acids long. With 3 bases clipped from V and 3 bases from J, the junction kept 5 bases outside the gene matches. The germline V gene encodes CDR1 KGHSH and CDR2 LQKENI. The CDR3: CASSPGQSSYEQYF. The CDR3 nucleotides read TGTGCCAGCTCACCGGGACAGAGCAGCTACGAGCAGTACTTC.

The V and J genes are TRBV5-1 and TRBJ2-1; 7 nucleotides align to TRBD2. Trimming at V came to 0 bases and at J to 6 bases, leaving 6 bases not matched to a gene. There are 15 residues in the CDR3. The germline CDR1 and CDR2 sequences are SGHRS and YFSETQ. The CDR3 DNA reads as TGCGCCAGCAGCTTGGACTCGGGGGGAGGCAATGAGCAGTTCTTC. Amino acid sequence: CASSLDSGGGNEQFF.

Concerning this clone itself: Other DNA sequences from this sample encode an identical CDR3 as well. This sequence joins TRBV7-8 and TRBJ2-1, with D hard to call. Germline loops: CDR1 SGHVS, CDR2 FQNEAQ. The CDR3 spans 11 residues. V was clipped by 3 bases and J by 6 bases, with 3 bases between them. This CDR3 is CASSFLNEQFF. CDR3 DNA sequence: TGTGCCAGCAGCTTTCTCAATGAGCAGTTCTTC.